This TCR beta chain originates from a study of identical twins. Of note for this clonotype: Antigen specificity is unknown. Germline and junction disagree at one end, which may indicate a read error.

The length of the CDR3 is 14 residues. Germline V CDR1 and CDR2: SGDLS, YYNGEE. Unique molecular identifiers were in the cDNA, with template-switch universal primer binding. Each CDR3 protein is one row after TCRdb ran MiXCR on the 5' RACE reads. The sample has 1,800,000 or so distinct CDR3 sequences; about 31% are singletons. Study-wide points: Fewer insertions characterized abundant cord blood beta clonotypes, whereas memory repertoires showed none. Some out-of-frame alpha sequences were shared by twins, and these showed excess low generation probability.

The rearrangement joins TRBV9 to TRBJ2-7; the D gene is possibly TRBD1 (6 bases). Material for sequencing was cord blood. This clonotype was sampled from a newborn girl in good health. In DNA, the CDR3 is TGTGCCAGCAGCGTAGAAGGGGGATCCTACGAGCAGTGCTTC. Protein product: CASSVEGGSYEQCF.